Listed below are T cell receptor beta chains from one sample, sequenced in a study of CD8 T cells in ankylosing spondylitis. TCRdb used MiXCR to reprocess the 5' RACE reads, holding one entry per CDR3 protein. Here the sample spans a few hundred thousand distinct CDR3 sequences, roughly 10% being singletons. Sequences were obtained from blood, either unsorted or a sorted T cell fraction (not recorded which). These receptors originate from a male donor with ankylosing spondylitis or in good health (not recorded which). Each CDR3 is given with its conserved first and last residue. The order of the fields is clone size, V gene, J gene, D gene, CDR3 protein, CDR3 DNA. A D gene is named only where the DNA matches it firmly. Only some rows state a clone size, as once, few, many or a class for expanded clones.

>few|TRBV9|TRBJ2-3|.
CASSVGQLQVDTQYF
TGTGCCAGCAGCGTAGGACAGCTCCAAGTAGATACGCAGTATTTT
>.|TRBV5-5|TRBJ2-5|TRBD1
CASSFQRGQGLFETQYF
TGTGCCAGCAGCTTCCAGCGGGGACAGGGTTTGTTCGAGACCCAGTACTTC
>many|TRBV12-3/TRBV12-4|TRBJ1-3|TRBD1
CASSPDRGAGNTIYF
TGTGCCAGCAGTCCCGACAGGGGCGCTGGAAACACCATATATTTT
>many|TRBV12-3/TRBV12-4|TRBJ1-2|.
CASSPQGYGYTF
TGTGCCAGCAGTCCCCAGGGGTACGGCTACACCTTC
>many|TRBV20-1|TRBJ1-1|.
CSALLRKYTEAFF
TGCAGTGCTCTTCTAAGGAAGTACACTGAAGCTTTCTTT
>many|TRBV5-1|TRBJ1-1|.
CASSLDRPNTEAFF
TGCGCCAGCAGCTTGGACAGACCGAACACTGAAGCTTTCTTT
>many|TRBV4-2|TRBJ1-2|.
CASSRRTDNYGYTF
TGTGCCAGCAGCCGACGGACAGACAACTATGGCTACACCTTC
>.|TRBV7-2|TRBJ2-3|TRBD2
CASSPQAGEADTQYF
TGTGCCAGCAGCCCCCAAGCGGGGGAGGCAGATACGCAGTATTTT
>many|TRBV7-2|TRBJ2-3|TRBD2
CASSTSGGATDTQYF
TGTGCCAGCAGCACTAGCGGGGGGGCGACAGATACGCAGTATTTT
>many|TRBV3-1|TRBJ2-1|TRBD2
CASSHLTSGTPGEQFF
TGTGCCAGCAGCCATCTTACTAGCGGGACCCCCGGTGAGCAGTTCTTC
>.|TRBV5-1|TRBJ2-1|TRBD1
CASSHGQASYNEQFF
TGCGCCAGCAGCCACGGACAGGCCTCCTACAATGAGCAGTTCTTC
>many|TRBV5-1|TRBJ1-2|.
CASNGDSGINGYTF
TGCGCCAGCAATGGGGACTCCGGGATAAATGGCTACACCTTC
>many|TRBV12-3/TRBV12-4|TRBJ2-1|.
CASSSIIRPGRGNEQFF
TGTGCCAGCAGCTCCATCATTAGGCCGGGTCGGGGTAATGAGCAGTTCTTC
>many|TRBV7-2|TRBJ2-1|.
CASKSGLIDNEQFF
TGTGCCAGCAAGTCCGGGCTAATCGACAATGAGCAGTTCTTC
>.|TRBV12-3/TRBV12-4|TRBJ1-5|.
CASSFYTANQPQHF
TGTGCCAGCAGTTTTTACACAGCTAATCAGCCCCAGCATTTT
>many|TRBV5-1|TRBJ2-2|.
CASSLVSNTGELFF
TGCGCCAGCAGCTTGGTTTCAAACACCGGGGAGCTGTTTTTT
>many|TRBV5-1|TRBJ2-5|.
CASNLRGSRQETQYF
TGCGCCAGCAACCTACGGGGAAGTAGGCAAGAGACCCAGTACTTC